Listed here are 16 T cell receptor beta chains from one sample, sequenced in a study of T-cell memory formation after mild COVID-19. TCRdb reanalysed the 5' RACE reads using MiXCR and keeps one entry per CDR3 protein. The data show under 250,000 distinct CDR3 sequences, 9.5% seen once. Sequencing was carried out using PBMCs or a T cell subset sorted from them (not recorded which). These TCRs come from a man aged 18 to 29 who had mild COVID-19 (a few samples of this study predate the infection). Cell type and time point are not known.

The gene calls are TRBV28 and TRBJ2-3; D might be TRBD2 (7 bases). CDR1 is MDHEN and CDR2 is SYDVKM in the germline V gene. CDR3 length equals 13 residues. Trimming took off 9 bases at V and 0 bases at J, with 10 bases between the two ends. CDR3 in DNA: TGTGCCAGTGGGGGGGGCAGCACAGATACGCAGTATTTT. It yields the protein CASGGGSTDTQYF.

This clonotype has more than one count but fewer than ten. The J gene is TRBJ1-2, the V gene TRBV20-1; D is uncertain. Germline-derived CDR1 and CDR2 are DFQATT and SNEGSKA (reference sequence). This CDR3 is 10 amino acids long. Trimming took 5 bases from V and 8 from J, leaving 9 bases between them. The CDR3 sequence: CSAQGWGYTF. The CDR3 coding sequence is TGCAGTGCTCAAGGGTGGGGCTACACCTTC.

A few counts support this clonotype. The chain combines TRBV7-3 with TRBJ2-3; 14 bases are shared with TRBD2. This CDR3 is built from 19 residues. Germline assignment: CDR1 SGHTA and CDR2 FQGTGA. Trimming cost V 5 bases and J 0 bases; bases outside gene matches: 10. DNA of the CDR3: TGTGCCAGCAGCCCCGGGACTAGCGGGGGTTCAGGTAGCACAGATACGCAGTATTTT. Translated, it gives CASSPGTSGGSGSTDTQYF.

The chain combines TRBV10-2 with TRBJ2-3; 9 bases are a match to TRBD2. The germline gives CDR1 WSHSY, CDR2 SAAADI. Losses at the gene ends were 5 bases for V and 9 bases for J; bases not matched to a gene: 6. CDR3 length equals 13 residues. In DNA, the CDR3 is TGCGCCAGCAGTTCCTCCGGGACTAGCACGCAGTATTTT. As protein: CASSSSGTSTQYF.

This clonotype was counted between two and nine times. The V and J genes are TRBV28 and TRBJ1-1; 9 nucleotides align to TRBD1. The V segment lost 6 bases and the J segment 5 bases; nucleotides outside the gene matches: 10. The germline CDR1 and CDR2 sequences are MDHEN and SYDVKM. The CDR3 runs 15 residues. For the CDR3, the DNA is TGTGCCAGCAGCGCGTGGACAGGGGCTGGGACTGAAGCTTTCTTT. This gives the protein CASSAWTGAGTEAFF.

This clonotype was seen repeatedly, ten times or more. The rearrangement links TRBV18 to TRBJ1-2; D is unresolved. Trimming pared 3 bases from V and 0 bases from J, leaving 8 bases between. This CDR3 has 14 amino acids. Germline-derived CDR1 and CDR2 are KGHSH and LQKENI. The CDR3 DNA follows: TGTGCCAGCTCACCGGATGGGTCTAACTATGGCTACACCTTC. Translating it yields CASSPDGSNYGYTF.

This clonotype has a handful of counts. The J gene is TRBJ2-5, the V gene TRBV27, with 8 nucleotides matching TRBD1. Germline V CDR1 and CDR2: MNHEY, SMNVEV (reference sequence). With V trimmed by 8 bases and J by 4 bases, 6 bases remained unmatched. The CDR3 totals 13 residues. CDR3: CASGTGLRETQYF. For the CDR3, the DNA is TGTGCCAGCGGGACAGGCTTGCGAGAGACCCAGTACTTC.

Many counts were recorded for this clonotype. V usage is TRBV3-1 and J usage is TRBJ2-1; 13 bases map to TRBD2. This CDR3 spans 14 amino acids. The junction had 4 bases not matched to a gene; V was cut back by 5 bases and J by 9 bases. Germline lookup yields CDR1 LGHDT and CDR2 YNNKEL (reference sequence). The CDR3 loop is CASSEGLAGREQFF. The CDR3 coding sequence is TGTGCCAGCAGCGAGGGACTAGCGGGGCGTGAGCAGTTCTTC.

This clonotype was picked up a small number of times. This chain links TRBV7-6 with TRBJ1-1; TRBD1 matches 10 bases. The CDR3 totals 15 residues. The junction had 4 bases not matched to a gene; V was cut back by 5 bases and J by 1 base. CDR1 is SGHVS, CDR2 FNYEAQ, per germline. The CDR3 reads CASSQGQGKNTEAFF. As DNA, the CDR3 is TGTGCCAGCAGCCAGGGACAGGGGAAGAACACTGAAGCTTTCTTT.

This clonotype was seen ten or more times. The chain recombines TRBV11-2 with TRBJ2-5; 7 positions match TRBD1. There are 14 residues in the CDR3. The V and J ends lost 5 bases and 5 bases, in that order; junction bases with no gene match: 8. Germline V gene sequence: CDR1 SGHAT, CDR2 FQNNGV. CDR3 in amino acids: CASSPYDRDETQYF. CDR3 sequence (DNA): TGTGCCAGCAGCCCCTACGACAGGGACGAGACCCAGTACTTC.

This clonotype was recorded a few times. V usage is TRBV5-1 and J usage is TRBJ1-3; D call uncertain. The V end lost 0 bases, the J end lost 0 bases, and 10 bases lay between the germline ends. CDR1 and CDR2 from the germline V gene are SGHRS and YFSETQ. There are 16 residues in the CDR3. DNA for the CDR3: TGCGCCAGCAGCTTGGAGGCGCTACGCTCTGGAAACACCATATATTTT. This encodes CASSLEALRSGNTIYF.

This sequence joins TRBV6-5 and TRBJ1-1, with D unresolved. With 6 bases removed from V and 3 bases from J, the gap between germline ends came to 11 bases. The CDR3 length is 13 residues. Germline values: CDR1 MNHEY, CDR2 SVGAGI. CDR3 residues: CASSRRRDTEAFF. For the CDR3, the DNA is TGTGCCAGCAGCCGCCGGAGGGACACTGAAGCTTTCTTT.

The sample holds a few counts of this clonotype. The CDR3 region has the DNA TGTGCCAGCAGTTTTACAGCTTATGGCTACACCTTC. Translation: CASSFTAYGYTF. The chain couples TRBV12-3 or TRBV12-4 to TRBJ1-2; D call uncertain. V was shortened by 3 bases and J by 5 bases, with 7 bases between the two germline ends. The CDR3 covers 12 residues.

The CDR3 region is CASSGGLVEQFF. CDR3 sequence (DNA): TGCGCCAGCAGCGGAGGTTTGGTTGAGCAGTTCTTC. V and J are TRBV5-1 and TRBJ2-1; perhaps TRBD2 as D (5 bases). The germline V gene encodes CDR1 SGHRS and CDR2 YFSETQ. V lost 4 bases and J 9 bases, leaving 11 bases between the germline ends. The CDR3 is 12 residues long.

This clonotype came up a few times. This chain uses TRBV4-3 with TRBJ1-1; unclear D gene. The V end was cut by 4 bases, the J end by 3 bases, with 15 bases between. CDR3 size: 15 residues. Per germline, CDR1 LGHNA and CDR2 YSLEER. Here the CDR3 DNA reads TGCGCCAGCAGCCCTTCTCGGGCGGCAGACACTGAAGCTTTCTTT. Amino acid sequence: CASSPSRAADTEAFF.

J is TRBJ1-1 and V is TRBV3-1, with D possibly matching TRBD1 (5 bases). Germline CDR1 and CDR2: LGHDT and YNNKEL (reference sequence). This CDR3 spans 15 amino acids. V was cut by 4 bases and J by 5 bases, with 17 bases left in between. The CDR3 here is CASSRAEWGRTEAFF. For the CDR3, the DNA is TGTGCCAGCAGCCGAGCGGAGTGGGGGAGGACTGAAGCTTTCTTT.